This T cell receptor (beta chain) was recovered during a study of blood T cell repertoires in COVID-19. Study summary: Samples representing acute and convalescent COVID-19 were sourced from the United States, Italy and Spain.

There are a few counts of this clone. The V end lost 4 bases, the J end lost 1 base, and 15 bases lay between the germline ends. The CDR3 is 16 residues long. Germline lookup yields CDR1 SGHDN and CDR2 FVKESK. Authors' processing steps: Using reference gene primer amplification, nucleated cell counts were estimated. Data came from immunoSEQ multiplex PCR; TCRdb stores just in-frame clones and leaves some out. V and J calls and clone size are copied from that table; D and trimming were computed from the DNA. The data show about 350,000 clones, roughly 90% seen once. The source of this sequence is a woman aged 25 to 39 who had been exposed to COVID-19. This rearrangement joins TRBV14 to TRBJ2-3, with a possible D match to TRBD2 (6 bases). The sample consisted of PBMCs or T cells enriched from blood (not recorded which). CDR3 sequence (DNA): TGTGCCAGCAGCCCGGGAGCGGGCCCCCGCACAGATACGCAGTATTTT. Amino acid sequence: CASSPGAGPRTDTQYF.